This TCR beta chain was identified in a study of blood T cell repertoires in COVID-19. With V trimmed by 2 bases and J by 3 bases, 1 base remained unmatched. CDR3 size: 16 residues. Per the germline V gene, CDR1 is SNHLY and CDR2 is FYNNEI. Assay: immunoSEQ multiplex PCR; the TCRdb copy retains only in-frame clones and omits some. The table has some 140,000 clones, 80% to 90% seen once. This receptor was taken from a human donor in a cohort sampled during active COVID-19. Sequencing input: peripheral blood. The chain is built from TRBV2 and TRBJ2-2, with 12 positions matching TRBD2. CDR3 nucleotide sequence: TGTGCCAGCAGTGAAACTAGCGGGGGGTACACCGGGGAGCTGTTTTTT. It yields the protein CASSETSGGYTGELFF.